This T cell receptor (beta chain) was identified in a study of T-cell memory formation after mild COVID-19. TCRalpha and TCRbeta libraries used 5'RACE with constant-segment primers and UMIs. In TCRdb, the 5' RACE reads were re-called with MiXCR into one record per CDR3 protein. The sample has some 290,000 distinct CDR3 sequences; about 16% are singletons. The CDR3 covers 14 residues. The V segment lost 3 bases and the J segment 4 bases; nucleotides outside the gene matches: 6. Germline V lookup: CDR1 DFQATT, CDR2 SNEGSKA (reference sequence). This clonotype was seen only a few times. The sequence came from a man between 18 and 35 years old who had mild COVID-19 (a few samples of this study predate the infection). Cell type and time point are not known. Sequencing was carried out using PBMCs or a T cell subset sorted from them (not recorded which). V and J are TRBV20-1 and TRBJ2-5, with 9 bases matching TRBD2. CDR3: CSASGRGGLETQYF. Here the CDR3 DNA reads TGCAGTGCTAGTGGGCGGGGGGGCCTAGAGACCCAGTACTTC.